This paragraph reports one T cell receptor beta chain. Its antigen is still unknown. The second PCR ran about 6 to 12 cycles with a sample-barcoded 5' primer and J-beta primers. Each sample provided no less than 3 million CDR3-containing paired-end reads. TCRdb ran MiXCR on the 5' RACE reads and lists one entry per CDR3 protein. This table has 600,000 to 800,000 distinct CDR3 sequences, roughly 21% appearing once. Germline trimming cut 8 bases from V and 7 bases from J; bases unmatched to any gene: 11. The CDR3 contains 14 residues. The germline CDR1 and CDR2 sequences are DFQATT and SNEGSKA (reference sequence). This record comes from a study of blood T cells in healthy people across ages. Overall study results and limits: Donor CMV infection status was unknown, possibly confounding age-related changes in expanded clonotypes.

The chain links TRBV20-1 to TRBJ2-1; 10 bases map to TRBD2. The material sequenced was blood. The sequence derives from a man in his 70s in good health. CDR3 coding DNA: TGCAGTTACCTCGAGGGACTAGCGTTGAATGAGCAGTTCTTC. Translation: CSYLEGLALNEQFF.